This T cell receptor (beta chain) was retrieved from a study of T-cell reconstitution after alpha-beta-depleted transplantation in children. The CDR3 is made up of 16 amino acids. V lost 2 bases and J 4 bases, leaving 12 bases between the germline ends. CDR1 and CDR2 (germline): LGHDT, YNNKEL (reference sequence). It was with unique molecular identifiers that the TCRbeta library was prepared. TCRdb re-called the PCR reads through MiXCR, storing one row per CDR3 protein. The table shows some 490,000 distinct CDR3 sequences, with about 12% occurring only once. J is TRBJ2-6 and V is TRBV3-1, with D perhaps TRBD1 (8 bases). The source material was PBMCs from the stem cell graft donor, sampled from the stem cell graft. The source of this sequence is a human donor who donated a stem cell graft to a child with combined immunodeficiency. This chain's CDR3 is CASSQTGGVGANVLTF. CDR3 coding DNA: TGTGCCAGCAGCCAAACAGGGGGGGTCGGGGCCAACGTCCTGACTTTC. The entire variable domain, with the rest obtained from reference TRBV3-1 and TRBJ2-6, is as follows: DTAVSQTPKYLVTQMGNDKSIKCEQNLGHDTMYWYKQDSKKFLKIMFSYNNKELIINETVPNRFSPKSPDKAHLNLHINSLELGDSAVYFCASSQTGGVGANVLTFGAGSRLTVL.